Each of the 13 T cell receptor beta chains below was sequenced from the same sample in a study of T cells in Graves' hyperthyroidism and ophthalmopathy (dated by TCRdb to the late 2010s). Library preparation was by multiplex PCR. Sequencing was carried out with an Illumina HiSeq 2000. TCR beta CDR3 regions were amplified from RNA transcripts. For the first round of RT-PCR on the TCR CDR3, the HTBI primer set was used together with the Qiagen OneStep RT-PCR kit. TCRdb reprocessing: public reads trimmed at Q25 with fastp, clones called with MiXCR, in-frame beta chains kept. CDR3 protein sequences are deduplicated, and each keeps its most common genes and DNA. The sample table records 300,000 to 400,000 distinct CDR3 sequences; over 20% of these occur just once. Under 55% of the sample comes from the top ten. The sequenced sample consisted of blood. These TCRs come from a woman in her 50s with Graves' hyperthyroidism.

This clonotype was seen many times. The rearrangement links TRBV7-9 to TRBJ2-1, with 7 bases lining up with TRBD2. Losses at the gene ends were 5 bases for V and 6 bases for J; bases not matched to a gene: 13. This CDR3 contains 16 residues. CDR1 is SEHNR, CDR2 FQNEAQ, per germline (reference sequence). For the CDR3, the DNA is TGTGCCAGCAGCAGACGTCGGACTAGGGTTTCCAATGAGCAGTTCTTC. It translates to CASSRRRTRVSNEQFF.

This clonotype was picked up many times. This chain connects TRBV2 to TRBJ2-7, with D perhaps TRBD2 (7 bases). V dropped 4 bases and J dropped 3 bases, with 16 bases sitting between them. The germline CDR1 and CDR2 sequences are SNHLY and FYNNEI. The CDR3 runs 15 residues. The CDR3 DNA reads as TGTGCCAGCAGTGTTGCGGGGGCCGAGGTCTACGAGCAGTACTTC. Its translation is CASSVAGAEVYEQYF.

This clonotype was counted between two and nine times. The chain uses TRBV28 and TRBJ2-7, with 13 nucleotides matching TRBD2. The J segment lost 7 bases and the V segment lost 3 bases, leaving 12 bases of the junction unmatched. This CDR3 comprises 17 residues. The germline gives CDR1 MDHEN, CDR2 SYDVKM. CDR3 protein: CASSFGTSGIGLKEQYF. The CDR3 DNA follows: TGTGCCAGCAGTTTTGGGACTAGCGGGATTGGTTTAAAAGAGCAGTACTTC.

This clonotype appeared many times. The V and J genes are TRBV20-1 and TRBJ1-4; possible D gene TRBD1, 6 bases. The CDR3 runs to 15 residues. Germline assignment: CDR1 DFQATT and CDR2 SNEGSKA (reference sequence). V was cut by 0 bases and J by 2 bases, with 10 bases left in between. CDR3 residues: CSARDRTATNEKLFF. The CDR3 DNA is TGCAGTGCTAGAGATCGGACAGCCACTAATGAAAAACTGTTTTTT.

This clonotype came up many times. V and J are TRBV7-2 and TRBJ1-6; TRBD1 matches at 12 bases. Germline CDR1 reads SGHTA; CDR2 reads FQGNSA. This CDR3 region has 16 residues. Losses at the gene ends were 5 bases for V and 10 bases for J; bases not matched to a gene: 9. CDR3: CASSRPGTGGSSPLHF. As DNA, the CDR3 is TGTGCCAGCAGCCGTCCGGGGACAGGGGGCAGCTCACCCCTCCACTTT.

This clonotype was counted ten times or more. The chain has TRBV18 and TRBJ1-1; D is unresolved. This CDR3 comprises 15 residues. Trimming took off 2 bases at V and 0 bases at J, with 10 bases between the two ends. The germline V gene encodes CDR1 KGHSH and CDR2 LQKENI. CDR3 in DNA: TGTGCCAGCTCACCAGTTCGCAGGTTGAACACTGAAGCTTTCTTT. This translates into CASSPVRRLNTEAFF.

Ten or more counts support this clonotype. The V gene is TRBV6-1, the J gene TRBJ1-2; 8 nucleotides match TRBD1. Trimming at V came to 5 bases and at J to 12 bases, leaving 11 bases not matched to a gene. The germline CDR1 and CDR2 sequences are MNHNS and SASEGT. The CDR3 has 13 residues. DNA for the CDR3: TGTGCCAGCAGTCCGACAGGGGTCCAAAGGAACACCTTC. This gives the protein CASSPTGVQRNTF.

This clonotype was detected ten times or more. The CDR3, as DNA: TGTGCCAGCAGCCTAGCGGGGGTCTACAATGAGCAGTTCTTC. Protein: CASSLAGVYNEQFF. This chain connects TRBV27 to TRBJ2-1, with 10 bases lining up with TRBD2. V trimming: 6 bases; J trimming: 3 bases; junction bases outside the gene matches: 2. Germline V gene lookup returns CDR1 MNHEY and CDR2 SMNVEV (reference sequence). This CDR3 region has 14 residues.

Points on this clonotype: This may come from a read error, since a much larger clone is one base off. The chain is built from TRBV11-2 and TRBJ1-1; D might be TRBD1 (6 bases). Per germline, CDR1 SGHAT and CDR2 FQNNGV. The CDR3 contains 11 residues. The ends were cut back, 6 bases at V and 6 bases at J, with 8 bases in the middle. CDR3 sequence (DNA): TGTGCCAGCAGAAGGGGGTCTGAAGCTTTCTTT. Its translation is CASRRGSEAFF.

CDR3 coding DNA: TGTGCCAGCAGCTGCCTCAGGGGGGGCCGGTCCTACAATGAGCAGTTCTTC. Amino acids: CASSCLRGGRSYNEQFF. V gene TRBV11-2 combines with J gene TRBJ2-1, with D perhaps assigned TRBD1 or TRBD2 (7 bases each). CDR1 SGHAT and CDR2 FQNNGV come from the germline V gene. The CDR3 length is 17 residues. Deletions cut 4 bases from V and 1 base from J, with 17 bases between.

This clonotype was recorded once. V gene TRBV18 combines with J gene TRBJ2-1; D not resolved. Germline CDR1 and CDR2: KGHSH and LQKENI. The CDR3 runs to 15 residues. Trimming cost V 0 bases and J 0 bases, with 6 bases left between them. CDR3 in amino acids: CASSPPVHSYNEQFF. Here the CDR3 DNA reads TGTGCCAGCTCACCACCAGTTCACTCCTACAATGAGCAGTTCTTC.

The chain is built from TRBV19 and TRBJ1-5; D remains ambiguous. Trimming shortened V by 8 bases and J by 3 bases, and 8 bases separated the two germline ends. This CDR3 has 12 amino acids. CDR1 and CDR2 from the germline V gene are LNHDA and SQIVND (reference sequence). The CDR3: CASLEPNQPQHF. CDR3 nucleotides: TGTGCCAGTCTAGAGCCCAATCAGCCCCAGCATTTT.

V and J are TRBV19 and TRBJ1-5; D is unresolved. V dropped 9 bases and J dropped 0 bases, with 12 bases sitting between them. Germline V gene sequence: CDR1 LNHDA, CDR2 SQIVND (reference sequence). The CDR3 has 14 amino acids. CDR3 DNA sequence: TGTGCCAGCGGGGTACTCTATAGCAATCAGCCCCAGCATTTT. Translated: CASGVLYSNQPQHF.